A single sample is the source of the 32 T cell receptor beta chains below, sequenced in a study of cytotoxic CD8 clonotypes in ibrutinib-treated CLL. Measured with immunoSEQ multiplex PCR; TCRdb has only the in-frame clones, and not every one. The sample yields approximately 25,000 clones, 65% to 80% seen once. The sample in question was PBMCs, obtained after 12 months of ibrutinib treatment. These receptor sequences come from a human donor with chronic lymphocytic leukemia.

As for this clone: In the same sample, other DNA sequences code for this CDR3. The rearrangement joins TRBV20-1 to TRBJ2-5; no firm D call. Trimming cost V 6 bases and J 5 bases, with 10 bases left between them. CDR3 size: 11 residues. Germline CDR1 DFQATT, CDR2 SNEGSKA (reference sequence). The CDR3: CSARPEETQYF. Here the CDR3 DNA reads TGCAGTGCGCGGCCAGAGGAGACCCAGTACTTC.

The chain joins TRBV29-1 to TRBJ2-1, with TRBD1 matching over 7 bases. V trimming: 4 bases; J trimming: 9 bases; junction bases outside the gene matches: 6. Germline V CDR1 and CDR2: SQVTM, ANQGSEA. The CDR3 loop spans 12 amino acids. The CDR3 DNA reads TGCAGCGTTGTACAGGGGTCCATTGAGCAGTTCTTC. This gives the protein CSVVQGSIEQFF.

The chain is built from TRBV28 and TRBJ1-4, with D unclear. From germline, CDR1 is MDHEN and CDR2 SYDVKM. V shed 5 bases and J shed 8 bases, with 15 bases lying between them. The CDR3 extends over 14 amino acids. CDR3 in DNA: TGTGCCAGCAGTGCAGTGACCCTGGGGGAAAAACTGTTTTTT. This encodes CASSAVTLGEKLFF.

The genes are TRBV7-2 and TRBJ2-7, with 9 bases that match TRBD1. The CDR3 sequence is 15 residues long. CDR1 is SGHTA and CDR2 is FQGNSA in the germline V gene. The ends lost 2 bases at V and 3 bases at J; junction bases unmatched: 5. CDR3 sequence (DNA): TGTGCCAGCAGCTTAAACCCGGGACAGGGCTACGAGCAGTACTTC. As protein: CASSLNPGQGYEQYF. The full variable domain, its missing parts supplied by reference TRBV7-2 and TRBJ2-7, is GAGVSQSPSNKVTEKGKDVELRCDPISGHTALYWYRQSLGQGLEFLIYFQGNSAPDKSGLPSDRFSAERTGGSVSTLTIQRTQQEDSAVYLCASSLNPGQGYEQYFGPGTRLTVT.

This clone was counted between two and nine times. This sequence joins TRBV10-2 and TRBJ2-5, with 10 nucleotides matching TRBD2. This CDR3 has 15 amino acids. Germline V gene lookup returns CDR1 WSHSY and CDR2 SAAADI. J lost 5 bases, V lost 6 bases, and 9 bases had no gene match. In DNA form, the CDR3 reads TGCGCCAGCAGCGGAGCGGGGGGGCTAGTTGAGACCCAGTACTTC. Its protein product is CASSGAGGLVETQYF.

This clone came up a few times. This chain uses TRBV7-6 with TRBJ2-3; TRBD1 matches at 9 bases. Germline values: CDR1 SGHVS, CDR2 FNYEAQ. Trimming at V came to 4 bases and at J to 4 bases, leaving 6 bases not matched to a gene. The CDR3 extends over 15 amino acids. The CDR3 DNA reads TGTGCCAGCAGCTCGGACAGGGGTTGGGCAGATACGCAGTATTTT. Protein product: CASSSDRGWADTQYF.

This clone is medium-sized (0.01 to 0.1%) within its sample. V gene TRBV28 combines with J gene TRBJ1-2; D is perhaps TRBD1 (6 bases). The CDR3 is 11 residues long. Germline lookup yields CDR1 MDHEN and CDR2 SYDVKM. The V end was cut by 6 bases, the J end by 5 bases, with 7 bases between. The CDR3 is CASSRGYGYTF. The DNA for the CDR3 is TGTGCCAGCAGCAGGGGATATGGCTACACCTTC.

This clone was found a few times. This chain uses TRBV30 with TRBJ2-7; D tentatively fits TRBD1 or TRBD2 (6 bases each). The CDR3 loop spans 13 amino acids. Between the trimmed V and J ends, which lost 1 base and 6 bases, there was a span of 13 bases. Per the germline V gene, CDR1 is GTSNPN and CDR2 is SVGIG (reference sequence). The CDR3 sequence is CAWSELGGREQYF. The CDR3 DNA is TGTGCCTGGAGTGAACTTGGGGGGCGCGAGCAGTACTTC.

This clone was detected a few times. The chain couples TRBV7-6 to TRBJ2-1, with TRBD2 matching 12 bases. The CDR3 loop spans 15 amino acids. Germline V gene sequence: CDR1 SGHVS, CDR2 FNYEAQ. Trimming removed 4 bases from V and 7 bases from J; junction bases left unmatched: 5. Here the CDR3 DNA reads TGTGCCAGCAGCTCCGGGGGACTAGCGGGTAATGAGCAGTTCTTC. Amino acids: CASSSGGLAGNEQFF.

CDR3 region: CASETGEEYEQYF. The CDR3, as DNA: TGCGCCAGCGAGACAGGGGAAGAATACGAGCAGTACTTC. The chain recombines TRBV10-2 with TRBJ2-7; 8 bases match TRBD1. Germline lookup yields CDR1 WSHSY and CDR2 SAAADI. V lost 8 bases, J lost 4 bases, and 7 bases stayed unmatched. The CDR3 has 13 amino acids.

The V and J genes are TRBV5-6 and TRBJ2-6, with D perhaps TRBD2 (5 bases). V was pared by 0 bases and J by 2 bases, with 9 bases between. CDR1 and CDR2 from the germline V gene are SGHDT and YYEEEE. The CDR3 sequence is 16 residues long. CDR3 protein: CASSLVIGAGANVLTF. CDR3 coding DNA: TGTGCCAGCAGCTTGGTAATCGGGGCTGGGGCCAACGTCCTGACTTTC.

The chain is built from TRBV6-5 and TRBJ2-7; TRBD2 agrees at 7 bases. The J segment lost 3 bases and the V segment lost 7 bases, leaving 6 bases of the junction unmatched. CDR3 length: 13 residues. CDR1 MNHEY and CDR2 SVGAGI come from the germline V gene. The CDR3 loop reads CASNPGGFYEQYF. DNA for the CDR3: TGTGCCAGCAACCCGGGAGGCTTCTACGAGCAGTACTTC.

This chain connects TRBV6-5 to TRBJ1-4; D ambiguous. This CDR3 comprises 12 residues. V lost 5 bases, J lost 3 bases, and 4 bases lay in between. CDR1 MNHEY and CDR2 SVGAGI come from the germline V gene. CDR3 coding DNA: TGTGCCAGCAGTCACCCTAATGAAAAACTGTTTTTT. This gives the protein CASSHPNEKLFF.

The gene calls are TRBV9 and TRBJ2-7, with unresolved D. This CDR3 has 13 amino acids. Trimming shortened V by 4 bases and J by 6 bases, and 14 bases separated the two germline ends. Germline V gene lookup returns CDR1 SGDLS and CDR2 YYNGEE. The CDR3 here is CASSLRVSSEQYF. In nucleotides, the CDR3 is TGTGCCAGCAGCCTCCGAGTCTCTTCCGAGCAGTACTTC. Full variable domain (outside the CDR3, taken from reference TRBV9 and TRBJ2-7): DSGVTQTPKHLITATGQRVTLRCSPRSGDLSVYWYQQSLDQGLQFLIQYYNGEERAKGNILERFSAQQFPDLHSELNLSSLELGDSALYFCASSLRVSSEQYFGPGTRLTVT.

This chain uses TRBV5-4 with TRBJ1-4, with D possibly matching TRBD1 (5 bases). V was trimmed by 5 bases and J by 8 bases, leaving 16 bases between them. The CDR3 is 14 amino acids. Germline V gene lookup returns CDR1 SGHNT and CDR2 YYREEE (reference sequence). The CDR3 coding sequence is TGTGCCAGCAGTTCGCAGGGCGTTGGGGAAAAACTGTTTTTT. Its protein product is CASSSQGVGEKLFF.

V and J are TRBV11-2 and TRBJ2-3; D is ambiguous. Trimming removed 0 bases at V and 0 bases at J, with 10 bases between. This CDR3 has 16 residues. CDR1 is SGHAT, CDR2 FQNNGV, per germline. The CDR3 nucleotides are TGTGCCAGCAGCTTAGATCAAACCTCTAGCACAGATACGCAGTATTTT. It specifies CASSLDQTSSTDTQYF.

The chain employs TRBV9 and TRBJ2-7; D may be TRBD1 (6 bases). From germline, CDR1 is SGDLS and CDR2 YYNGEE. Between the trimmed V and J ends, which lost 2 bases and 2 bases, there was a span of 14 bases. The CDR3 has 15 residues. CDR3 region: CASSVNPGDPYEQYF. CDR3 in DNA: TGTGCCAGCAGCGTTAACCCAGGGGACCCCTACGAGCAGTACTTC.

The CDR3 region is CASSLAGGPLEQYF. The CDR3 coding sequence is TGTGCCAGCAGTTTAGCGGGGGGACCTCTCGAGCAGTACTTC. This rearrangement joins TRBV27 to TRBJ2-7; TRBD2 agrees at 8 bases. The CDR3 spans 14 residues. Germline CDR1 MNHEY, CDR2 SMNVEV (reference sequence). Trimming removed 2 bases from V and 6 bases from J; junction bases left unmatched: 6.

This sequence joins TRBV28 and TRBJ1-2; D is ambiguous. Germline V lookup: CDR1 MDHEN, CDR2 SYDVKM. Trimming pared 8 bases from V and 1 base from J, leaving 8 bases between. The CDR3 is 12 amino acids. Here the CDR3 DNA reads TGTGCCAGCCTCGAGCTTAACTATGGCTACACCTTC. It encodes CASLELNYGYTF.

This clone is a singleton in its sample. The rearrangement links TRBV5-1 to TRBJ2-1; D ambiguous. Trimming removed 1 base at V and 5 bases at J, with 13 bases between. The CDR3 is 15 amino acids. Germline-derived CDR1 and CDR2 are SGHRS and YFSETQ. This chain's CDR3 is CASSLSGVVDNEQFF. CDR3 in DNA: TGCGCCAGCAGCTTGTCTGGGGTTGTGGACAATGAGCAGTTCTTC.

The V gene is TRBV5-1, the J gene TRBJ1-1; TRBD1 matches at 7 bases. CDR1 is SGHRS and CDR2 is YFSETQ in the germline V gene. The CDR3 sequence is 14 residues long. The trim removed 0 bases at V and 4 bases at J, leaving 3 bases unmatched. The CDR3 sequence is CASSLAQGLTEAFF. CDR3 nucleotides: TGCGCCAGCAGCTTGGCACAGGGGCTCACTGAAGCTTTCTTT.

The genes are TRBV27 and TRBJ2-3, with D unclear. Germline CDR1 MNHEY, CDR2 SMNVEV (reference sequence). Trimming took off 3 bases at V and 1 base at J, with 14 bases between the two ends. The CDR3 has 16 amino acids. The CDR3 spells CASSFLRARGTDTQYF. The CDR3 DNA reads as TGTGCCAGCAGTTTCCTCCGGGCTAGGGGCACAGATACGCAGTATTTT.

This chain uses TRBV7-9 with TRBJ2-1; no definite D call. The CDR3 is made up of 12 amino acids. The V gene lost 2 bases and the J gene lost 6 bases, with 5 bases spanning the gap. Germline V gene data show CDR1 as SEHNR and CDR2 as FQNEAQ (reference sequence). The CDR3 is CASSLMGNEQFF. In DNA form, the CDR3 reads TGTGCCAGCAGCTTAATGGGCAATGAGCAGTTCTTC.

The rearrangement joins TRBV6-5 to TRBJ1-5; TRBD1 matches at 7 bases. V gave up 6 bases and J gave up 6 bases; unmatched junction bases: 5. CDR3 size: 13 residues. CDR1 is MNHEY, CDR2 SVGAGI, per germline. The DNA for the CDR3 is TGTGCCAGCAGCCTACAGGGGAGTCAGCCCCAGCATTTT. It encodes CASSLQGSQPQHF.

The rearrangement links TRBV5-1 to TRBJ1-5, with D possibly being TRBD1 (5 bases). Looked up from germline, CDR1 is SGHRS and CDR2 is YFSETQ. V dropped 4 bases and J dropped 0 bases, with 14 bases sitting between them. The CDR3 is 16 residues long. Here the CDR3 DNA reads TGCGCCAGCAGCCTCGGGGGGACCTATAGCAATCAGCCCCAGCATTTT. Residues: CASSLGGTYSNQPQHF.

The table lists this clone with a count of one. The V and J genes are TRBV7-2 and TRBJ2-5; D perhaps matches TRBD1 (6 bases). Germline CDR1 and CDR2: SGHTA and FQGNSA. This CDR3 is 11 amino acids long. Trimming cost V 0 bases and J 12 bases, with 8 bases left between them. In nucleotides, the CDR3 is TGTGCCAGCAGCTTAGCTACAGGGAAGTACTTC. Protein sequence: CASSLATGKYF. Full variable domain (rest looked up from reference TRBV7-2 and TRBJ2-5): GAGVSQSPSNKVTEKGKDVELRCDPISGHTALYWYRQSLGQGLEFLIYFQGNSAPDKSGLPSDRFSAERTGGSVSTLTIQRTQQEDSAVYLCASSLATGKYFGPGTRLLVL.

This CDR3 reads CASSSGGLANFYGYTF. The CDR3 DNA reads as TGTGCCAGCAGTTCCGGGGGCCTGGCAAACTTCTATGGCTACACCTTC. The rearrangement joins TRBV28 to TRBJ1-2; a possible D gene is TRBD1 (6 bases). CDR1 and CDR2 from the germline V gene are MDHEN and SYDVKM. The length of the CDR3 is 16 residues. V was pared by 4 bases and J by 4 bases, with 19 bases between.

The chain carries TRBV27 and TRBJ1-2, with a possible D match to TRBD1 (5 bases). There are 13 residues in the CDR3. V lost 5 bases and J 4 bases, leaving 11 bases between the germline ends. Germline lookup yields CDR1 MNHEY and CDR2 SMNVEV (reference sequence). This chain's CDR3 is CASSPGLGYGYTF. Here the CDR3 DNA reads TGTGCCAGCAGTCCGGGACTCGGCTATGGCTACACCTTC.

The genes are TRBV6-5 and TRBJ1-4, with 9 bases matching TRBD1. The V and J ends lost 4 bases and 5 bases, in that order; junction bases with no gene match: 8. The CDR3 consists of 16 residues. In germline, CDR1 is MNHEY, CDR2 SVGAGI. CDR3 amino acids: CASSSHTGGANEKLFF. The DNA for the CDR3 is TGTGCCAGCAGTTCCCATACAGGGGGCGCAAATGAAAAACTGTTTTTT.

V gene TRBV29-1 combines with J gene TRBJ1-1; possible D gene TRBD1, 5 bases. Germline V gene sequence: CDR1 SQVTM, CDR2 ANQGSEA. The V gene lost 3 bases and the J gene lost 3 bases, with 5 bases spanning the gap. The CDR3 is 11 amino acids. The CDR3 nucleotides are TGCAGCGTTGACAGGGACACTGAAGCTTTCTTT. It is translated as CSVDRDTEAFF. Full variable domain (outside the CDR3, taken from reference TRBV29-1 and TRBJ1-1): SAVISQKPSRDICQRGTSLTIQCQVDSQVTMMFWYRQQPGQSLTLIATANQGSEATYESGFVIDKFPISRPNLTFSTLTVSNMSPEDSSIYLCSVDRDTEAFFGQGTRLTVV.

The chain combines TRBV6-5 with TRBJ2-2; 7 nucleotides line up with TRBD1. In germline, CDR1 is MNHEY, CDR2 SVGAGI. V dropped 0 bases and J dropped 4; count of bases not matched to a gene: 2. This CDR3 contains 15 residues. The CDR3: CASSYSRQGTGELFF. CDR3 DNA: TGTGCCAGCAGTTACTCTAGACAGGGCACCGGGGAGCTGTTTTTT.

To note about this clone: Other DNA variants within this sample encode the same CDR3. This chain uses TRBV7-2 with TRBJ2-2; 8 nucleotides align to TRBD2. The J segment lost 5 bases and the V segment lost 3 bases, leaving 8 bases of the junction unmatched. The germline V gene encodes CDR1 SGHTA and CDR2 FQGNSA. This CDR3 contains 16 residues. The CDR3 sequence is CASSFQAGVQTGELFF. The CDR3 nucleotides are TGTGCCAGCAGCTTTCAAGCGGGGGTCCAAACCGGGGAGCTGTTTTTT.